The 27 T cell receptor beta chains reported below all come from one sample, sequenced in a study of cytotoxic CD8 clonotypes in ibrutinib-treated CLL (dated by TCRdb to 2020 to 2022). What this sample's time point label stands for: eleven to twelve months on ibrutinib. Libraries were prepared through the immunoSEQ multiplex PCR assay. Here the immuneACCESS table is served through TCRdb, limited to in-frame sequences with V and J called. Missing clones are a known gap in these copies; in checked studies unresolved V genes cover under half, and the rest lacks a known reason. In all, the sample holds over 200,000 clones, and 60% to 80% of those were seen once. Over 10% of the sample rests with the top ten. The sequencing here drew on PBMCs, taken after 12 months of ibrutinib treatment. These receptors all come from a human donor with chronic lymphocytic leukemia.

The chain employs TRBV18 and TRBJ2-5, with 7 bases that match TRBD1. The CDR3 consists of 16 residues. Trimming took 2 bases from V and 5 from J; bases not matched to a gene: 11. Germline CDR1 KGHSH, CDR2 LQKENI. The CDR3 region is CASSPFTTGSRETQYF. DNA for the CDR3: TGTGCCAGCTCACCATTTACGACAGGGTCGAGGGAGACCCAGTACTTC.

This clone turned up a few times. The chain uses TRBV25-1 and TRBJ1-4; 7 nucleotides line up with TRBD1. V shed 2 bases, J shed 6 bases, and the junction held 9 bases outside the gene matches. Germline assignment: CDR1 MGHDK and CDR2 SYGVNS. CDR3 length: 16 residues. The CDR3 sequence: CASSEIKGGGYEKLFF. The CDR3 bases are TGTGCCAGCAGTGAAATTAAAGGGGGCGGGTATGAAAAACTGTTTTTT.

V usage is TRBV6-6 and J usage is TRBJ2-3, with TRBD1 identical over 8 bases. The length of the CDR3 is 16 residues. Germline assignment: CDR1 MNHNY and CDR2 SVGAGI (reference sequence). V lost 1 base to trimming and J lost 1 base; unmatched junction nucleotides: 4. CDR3 sequence (DNA): TGTGCCAGCAGTTACTGGACAGGGACTCGCACAGATACGCAGTATTTT. Its protein is CASSYWTGTRTDTQYF.

The CDR3 nucleotides are TGTGCCAGCACCAGCATCGGGCGCGACCCAGATACGCAGTATTTT. It translates to CASTSIGRDPDTQYF. The genes are TRBV27 and TRBJ2-3; D ambiguous. Germline CDR1 and CDR2: MNHEY and SMNVEV (reference sequence). The CDR3 is 15 amino acids. Trimming cost V 7 bases and J 4 bases, with 18 bases left between them.

The gene calls are TRBV19 and TRBJ2-3; D not resolved. Trimming cost V 3 bases and J 2 bases, with 9 bases left between them. The CDR3 is 14 amino acids. The germline CDR1 and CDR2 sequences are LNHDA and SQIVND (reference sequence). The CDR3 DNA sequence: TGTGCCAGTAGTATTAATGATTACACAGATACGCAGTATTTT. Its translation is CASSINDYTDTQYF.

This clone was seen only a few times. The rearrangement joins TRBV18 to TRBJ2-1; TRBD1 matches at 8 bases. The CDR3 is 17 residues long. Germline CDR1 KGHSH, CDR2 LQKENI. Unmatched junction bases numbered 9, after V lost 3 bases and J lost 2 bases. The CDR3 DNA follows: TGTGCCAGCTCACCTTTCGCCGGGACAGGAACCTACAATGAGCAGTTCTTC. It specifies CASSPFAGTGTYNEQFF.

The chain joins TRBV5-6 to TRBJ1-4; D unresolved. Trimming cost V 1 base and J 6 bases, with 10 bases left between them. Germline CDR1 SGHDT, CDR2 YYEEEE. CDR3 length: 14 residues. In nucleotides, the CDR3 is TGTGCCAGCAGCTTGCGCGGGTCTTATGAAAAACTGTTTTTT. This encodes CASSLRGSYEKLFF.

The rearrangement uses TRBV18 and TRBJ1-5; the match to TRBD1 covers 8 bases. Germline CDR1 is KGHSH and CDR2 is LQKENI. V was clipped by 3 bases and J by 3 bases; unmatched bases: 13. This CDR3 spans 18 amino acids. CDR3 DNA: TGTGCCAGCTCACCCATCGGCCCAGGGGGCGCGGACAATCAGCCCCAGCATTTT. It translates to CASSPIGPGGADNQPQHF.

The V and J genes are TRBV5-1 and TRBJ1-3; weak D call: TRBD1 (6 bases). This CDR3 has 15 residues. Trimming cost V 6 bases and J 0 bases, with 13 bases left between them. Germline CDR1 and CDR2: SGHRS and YFSETQ. The DNA for the CDR3 is TGCGCCAGCATGAAGGCAGGGGACTCTGGAAACACCATATATTTT. It encodes CASMKAGDSGNTIYF. The full variable domain, rest sourced from reference TRBV5-1 and TRBJ1-3, is KAGVTQTPRYLIKTRGQQVTLSCSPISGHRSVSWYQQTPGQGLQFLFEYFSETQRNKGNFPGRFSGRQFSNSRSEMNVSTLELGDSALYLCASMKAGDSGNTIYFGEGSWLTVV.

CDR3 amino acids: CASSERGYEQYF. The CDR3 DNA is TGTGCCAGCAGTGAGCGGGGTTACGAGCAGTACTTC. The V and J genes are TRBV2 and TRBJ2-7, with D possibly matching TRBD2 (6 bases). V lost 3 bases and J 4 bases, leaving 7 bases between the germline ends. The CDR3 spans 12 residues. The germline CDR1 and CDR2 sequences are SNHLY and FYNNEI.

CDR3 sequence (DNA): TGCGCCAGCAGCTTGGCTGCCCCAGAGACCCAGTACTTC. This translates into CASSLAAPETQYF. The chain recombines TRBV5-1 with TRBJ2-5; D is undetermined. Germline V gene data show CDR1 as SGHRS and CDR2 as YFSETQ. V was pared by 0 bases and J by 4 bases, with 7 bases between. This CDR3 has 13 amino acids.

The chain joins TRBV7-9 to TRBJ2-1, with D uncertain. This CDR3 region has 11 residues. Germline V lookup: CDR1 SEHNR, CDR2 FQNEAQ (reference sequence). V lost 7 bases and J 9 bases, leaving 10 bases between the germline ends. This CDR3 reads CASTTIGEQFF. DNA of the CDR3: TGTGCCAGCACAACGATTGGTGAGCAGTTCTTC.

The chain carries TRBV5-1 and TRBJ1-2; D is unclear. Germline V lookup: CDR1 SGHRS, CDR2 YFSETQ. Trimming left V 2 bases short and J 0 bases short, with 8 bases between. The CDR3 spans 14 residues. CDR3 amino acids: CASSLHNTNYGYTF. The CDR3 DNA is TGCGCCAGCAGCTTACACAATACTAACTATGGCTACACCTTC.

The J gene is TRBJ1-2, the V gene TRBV28, with D possibly being TRBD1 (5 bases). V was trimmed by 0 bases and J by 4 bases, leaving 12 bases between them. The CDR3 consists of 15 residues. Germline lookup yields CDR1 MDHEN and CDR2 SYDVKM. CDR3 amino acids: CASSLWAGRFYGYTF. For the CDR3, the DNA is TGTGCCAGCAGTTTATGGGCAGGGCGCTTCTATGGCTACACCTTC.

The chain employs TRBV4-1 and TRBJ1-6, with TRBD1 matching 7 bases. Losses at the gene ends were 1 base for V and 0 bases for J; bases not matched to a gene: 12. Germline CDR1 and CDR2: MGHRA and YSYEKL. CDR3 size: 20 residues. The chain's CDR3 is CASSQGFTGASGSYNSPLHF. CDR3 DNA sequence: TGCGCCAGCAGCCAAGGATTCACAGGGGCGTCGGGCTCCTATAATTCACCCCTCCACTTT.

The chain couples TRBV10-3 to TRBJ1-1, with 9 bases that match TRBD1. From germline, CDR1 is ENHRY and CDR2 SYGVKD. Trimming cost V 7 bases and J 1 base; bases outside gene matches: 4. This CDR3 comprises 14 residues. The CDR3 DNA follows: TGTGCCATCACCCGGGACAGGGCGAACACTGAAGCTTTCTTT. Translation gives CAITRDRANTEAFF.

The genes are TRBV7-6 and TRBJ2-2; D is possibly TRBD1 (6 bases). This CDR3 has 16 amino acids. V was pared by 5 bases and J by 1 base, with 14 bases between. Germline V CDR1 and CDR2: SGHVS, FNYEAQ. DNA of the CDR3: TGTGCCAGCAGCGCGCGACCGGGACAGAACACCGGGGAGCTGTTTTTT. This translates into CASSARPGQNTGELFF.

V gene TRBV29-1 combines with J gene TRBJ2-7; 10 bases fit TRBD1. V lost 8 bases, J lost 5 bases, and 9 bases stayed unmatched. There are 13 residues in the CDR3. Germline-derived CDR1 and CDR2 are SQVTM and ANQGSEA. The CDR3 spells CSSRDRGYDEQYF. The CDR3 nucleotides are TGCAGCTCCCGGGACAGGGGTTACGACGAGCAGTACTTC.

J is TRBJ1-5 and V is TRBV7-9; 8 nucleotides align to TRBD1. J gave up 1 base and V 5 bases, and 7 bases lay outside the gene matches. The CDR3 has 16 amino acids. CDR1 SEHNR and CDR2 FQNEAQ come from the germline V gene (reference sequence). CDR3 in DNA: TGTGCCAGCAGCAAAGGACAGGGAGCGAGCAATCAGCCCCAGCATTTT. It codes for CASSKGQGASNQPQHF.

CDR3 bases: TGTGCCAGCAGCCAGGTGCCTCATCCTAGCCTCAGTTCGGGGCAGTTCTTC. Residues: CASSQVPHPSLSSGQFF. The rearrangement joins TRBV14 to TRBJ2-1; possibly TRBD2 for D (5 bases). The CDR3 has 17 amino acids. V lost 3 bases, J lost 12 bases, and 27 bases lay in between. From germline, CDR1 is SGHDN and CDR2 FVKESK.

The V gene is TRBV5-5, the J gene TRBJ2-7; D gene ambiguous. Trimming took off 5 bases at V and 4 bases at J, with 19 bases between the two ends. The CDR3 is 15 residues long. In germline, CDR1 is SGHKS, CDR2 YYEKEE (reference sequence). CDR3 DNA sequence: TGTGCCAGCAGGCCGTCGCTGGACCTGGGGTACGAGCAGTACTTC. Its protein is CASRPSLDLGYEQYF.

The rearrangement uses TRBV30 and TRBJ1-2; 8 bases agree with TRBD1. V dropped 2 bases and J dropped 7; count of bases not matched to a gene: 9. Germline V lookup: CDR1 GTSNPN, CDR2 SVGIG (reference sequence). The CDR3 covers 14 residues. CDR3 in amino acids: CAWSNGQGVSGYTF. The CDR3 DNA reads as TGTGCCTGGAGTAATGGACAGGGTGTGTCTGGCTACACCTTC.

This clone was seen a single time. This sequence joins TRBV11-3 and TRBJ2-7; 8 bases are a match to TRBD2. V lost 3 bases, J lost 5 bases, and 9 bases stayed unmatched. The CDR3 length is 15 residues. From germline, CDR1 is SGHNT and CDR2 YENEEA. CDR3 in DNA: TGTGCCAGCAGCTTCAGCGGGGGTAGTGGGAACGAGCAGTACTTC. Translation: CASSFSGGSGNEQYF.

The chain couples TRBV7-9 to TRBJ2-7, with D unresolved. Between the trimmed V and J ends, which lost 3 bases and 6 bases, there was a span of 12 bases. Looked up from germline, CDR1 is SEHNR and CDR2 is FQNEAQ (reference sequence). This CDR3 contains 13 residues. CDR3 residues: CASSLSGFIEQYF. CDR3 nucleotide sequence: TGTGCCAGCAGCTTGAGTGGATTCATCGAGCAGTACTTC.

This clone was counted a single time. The chain employs TRBV15 and TRBJ1-5; D gene uncertain. The CDR3 contains 14 residues. Trimming left V 4 bases short and J 0 bases short, with 7 bases between. Germline CDR1 is LNHNV and CDR2 is YYDKDF (reference sequence). The CDR3: CATSTTDSNQPQHF. The CDR3 DNA reads TGTGCCACCAGCACGACGGATAGCAATCAGCCCCAGCATTTT.

CDR3 residues: CASSQGVGEYNSPLHF. DNA of the CDR3: TGTGCCAGCAGCCAAGGGGTGGGAGAGTATAATTCACCCCTCCACTTT. The gene calls are TRBV4-2 and TRBJ1-6, with D unclear. The length of the CDR3 is 16 residues. Germline V gene sequence: CDR1 LGHNA, CDR2 YNFKEQ. Trimming removed 1 base at V and 4 bases at J, with 11 bases between.

V usage is TRBV19 and J usage is TRBJ2-1; TRBD1 matches at 8 bases. J was trimmed by 3 bases and V by 4 bases; bases with no gene match: 5. The CDR3 loop spans 15 amino acids. Germline assignment: CDR1 LNHDA and CDR2 SQIVND (reference sequence). CDR3 protein: CASSTGQGNYNEQFF. CDR3 in DNA: TGTGCCAGTAGTACCGGACAGGGTAACTACAATGAGCAGTTCTTC.